These T cell receptor beta chains were read from a single sample in a study of shared clonotypes between healthy human individuals. The assay was immunoSEQ multiplex PCR, and TCRdb's table has in-frame clones only and misses some. The sample holds about 2 million clones, approximately 94% seen once. The sequencing input was naive CD8+ T cells sorted from blood. Receptor source: a man younger than 35 in good health. CDR3s include the opening cysteine and the closing phenylalanine or tryptophan. A D gene is named only where the DNA matches it firmly. Rows give clone size only sometimes, using once, few, many, or a class for an expanded clone.

D gene: .
J gene: TRBJ1-1
V gene: TRBV7-9
clone size: .
CDR3 DNA: TGTGCCAGCAGTCCAAGCACTGAAGCTTTCTTT
CDR3 protein: CASSPSTEAFF

D gene: TRBD1
J gene: TRBJ1-2
V gene: TRBV11-2
clone size: .
CDR3 DNA: TGTGCCAGCAGCTTAGAGGACAGGGTCGTTTACGGCTACACCTTC
CDR3 protein: CASSLEDRVVYGYTF

D gene: .
J gene: TRBJ1-1
V gene: TRBV6-6
clone size: .
CDR3 DNA: TGTGCCAGCAGTTATCCCCTACAGGGACTGAACACTGAAGCTTTCTTT
CDR3 protein: CASSYPLQGLNTEAFF

D gene: .
J gene: TRBJ2-2
V gene: TRBV4-1
clone size: .
CDR3 DNA: TGCGCCAGCAGCCAAGATATGGGGATGACCGGGGAGCTGTTTTTT
CDR3 protein: CASSQDMGMTGELFF

D gene: .
J gene: TRBJ1-3
V gene: TRBV5-1
clone size: once
CDR3 DNA: TGCGCCAGCAGCTCCCCGGGGGGCTCTGGAAACACCATATATTTT
CDR3 protein: CASSSPGGSGNTIYF

D gene: TRBD1
J gene: TRBJ1-2
V gene: TRBV11-2
clone size: few
CDR3 DNA: TGTGCCAGCAGCCCCACCTACGAGGGACAGGGTGACTATGGCTACACCTTC
CDR3 protein: CASSPTYEGQGDYGYTF

D gene: TRBD1
J gene: TRBJ1-1
V gene: TRBV28
clone size: .
CDR3 DNA: TGTGCCAGCATCTCAGACAGGGTTATACCTGAAGCTTTCTTT
CDR3 protein: CASISDRVIPEAFF

D gene: TRBD2
J gene: TRBJ2-1
V gene: TRBV29-1
clone size: .
CDR3 DNA: TGCAGCGCCGCATTTAGCGGGAGGGCCGTCAATGAGCAGTTCTTC
CDR3 protein: CSAAFSGRAVNEQFF

D gene: .
J gene: TRBJ1-1
V gene: TRBV25-1
clone size: .
CDR3 DNA: TGTGCCAGCAGTCCAGGGTCCATCACTGAAGCTTTCTTT
CDR3 protein: CASSPGSITEAFF

D gene: TRBD1
J gene: TRBJ2-3
V gene: TRBV29-1
clone size: .
CDR3 DNA: TGCAGCGCCCTCAGTTGGCAGGGGGATGTCGCAGATACGCAGTATTTT
CDR3 protein: CSALSWQGDVADTQYF

D gene: TRBD1
J gene: TRBJ2-7
V gene: TRBV5-6
clone size: .
CDR3 DNA: TGTGCCAGCAGCCCGGGACAGGGGTACTACGAGCAGTACTTC
CDR3 protein: CASSPGQGYYEQYF

D gene: TRBD1
J gene: TRBJ2-3
V gene: TRBV5-6
clone size: .
CDR3 DNA: TGTGCCAGCAGCTTGGGGACAGGTTCCTTCACAGATACGCAGTATTTT
CDR3 protein: CASSLGTGSFTDTQYF

D gene: .
J gene: TRBJ2-2
V gene: TRBV6-5
clone size: .
CDR3 DNA: TGTGCCAGCAGTTATGGAGTGAACACCGGGGAGCTGTTTTTT
CDR3 protein: CASSYGVNTGELFF

D gene: .
J gene: TRBJ2-3
V gene: TRBV13
clone size: .
CDR3 DNA: TGTGCCAGCAGCTTAGCGGGGGCACTGGAAGTGACCCTCACAGATACGCAGTATTTT
CDR3 protein: CASSLAGALEVTLTDTQYF

D gene: .
J gene: TRBJ2-1
V gene: TRBV28
clone size: .
CDR3 DNA: TGTGCCAGCAGCCGAAGCTCGAACGACAATGAGCAGTTCTTC
CDR3 protein: CASSRSSNDNEQFF

D gene: .
J gene: TRBJ1-2
V gene: TRBV7-9
clone size: .
CDR3 DNA: TGTGCCAGCAGCTCAACGGACAGATTCTATGGCTACACCTTC
CDR3 protein: CASSSTDRFYGYTF

D gene: TRBD1
J gene: TRBJ2-7
V gene: TRBV9
clone size: .
CDR3 DNA: TGTGCCAGCAGCGTAGGCACGGGACAGGAATATAGCGAGCAGTACTTC
CDR3 protein: CASSVGTGQEYSEQYF

D gene: TRBD2
J gene: TRBJ2-2
V gene: TRBV10-3
clone size: .
CDR3 DNA: TGTGCCATCAGTCCCGGGACTAGCGGGCGATACACCGGGGAGCTGTTTTTT
CDR3 protein: CAISPGTSGRYTGELFF

D gene: .
J gene: TRBJ2-1
V gene: TRBV9
clone size: .
CDR3 DNA: TGTGCCAGCAGCCGGGACCTGAGCTCCTACAATGAGCAGTTCTTC
CDR3 protein: CASSRDLSSYNEQFF

D gene: .
J gene: TRBJ1-1
V gene: TRBV30
clone size: .
CDR3 DNA: TGTGCCTGGAGTGGGGGGGGCACTGAAGCTTTCTTT
CDR3 protein: CAWSGGGTEAFF

D gene: .
J gene: TRBJ1-4
V gene: TRBV7-8
clone size: .
CDR3 DNA: TGTGCCAGCAGCTTAACAGATTCAACTAATGAAAAACTGTTTTTT
CDR3 protein: CASSLTDSTNEKLFF

D gene: .
J gene: TRBJ2-7
V gene: TRBV4-1
clone size: .
CDR3 DNA: TGCGCCAGCAGCTCCTCCCAAACTAGCTCCTACGAGCAGTACTTC
CDR3 protein: CASSSSQTSSYEQYF

D gene: .
J gene: TRBJ2-3
V gene: TRBV2
clone size: .
CDR3 DNA: TGTGCCAACGCCACTAGTGGTCGCACAGATACGCAGTATTTT
CDR3 protein: CANATSGRTDTQYF

D gene: .
J gene: TRBJ2-7
V gene: TRBV10-3
clone size: .
CDR3 DNA: TGTGCCATCAGTCCAAAGAGCGGGTACTCCTACGAGCAGTACTTC
CDR3 protein: CAISPKSGYSYEQYF

D gene: TRBD2
J gene: TRBJ2-3
V gene: TRBV5-4
clone size: .
CDR3 DNA: TGTGCCAGCAGCTTGGAGGCCGGGGGGGCATGGGATACGCAGTATTTT
CDR3 protein: CASSLEAGGAWDTQYF

D gene: .
J gene: TRBJ1-2
V gene: TRBV29-1
clone size: .
CDR3 DNA: TGCAGCGTTCACTCCCAGGAGGGCGGCTACACCTTC
CDR3 protein: CSVHSQEGGYTF

D gene: TRBD2
J gene: TRBJ2-5
V gene: TRBV10-3
clone size: .
CDR3 DNA: TGTGCCATCAGGCCGACTAGCGACCAAGAGACCCAGTACTTC
CDR3 protein: CAIRPTSDQETQYF

D gene: TRBD1
J gene: TRBJ2-3
V gene: TRBV28
clone size: .
CDR3 DNA: TGTGCCAGCATGGACAGGAACACAGATACGCAGTATTTT
CDR3 protein: CASMDRNTDTQYF

D gene: .
J gene: TRBJ2-1
V gene: TRBV14
clone size: .
CDR3 DNA: TGTGCCAGCAGCCAAGATCTAGCACCCTACAATGAGCAGTTCTTC
CDR3 protein: CASSQDLAPYNEQFF

D gene: TRBD2
J gene: TRBJ2-3
V gene: TRBV10-1
clone size: .
CDR3 DNA: TGCGCCAGCAGTGAGACAAGAGGGACTAGCGGCAGCACAGATACGCAGTATTTT
CDR3 protein: CASSETRGTSGSTDTQYF

D gene: .
J gene: TRBJ2-3
V gene: TRBV4-1
clone size: .
CDR3 DNA: TGCGCCAGCAGCCAAGTACCGGGGGATGGAGATACGCAGTATTTT
CDR3 protein: CASSQVPGDGDTQYF

D gene: TRBD2
J gene: TRBJ2-1
V gene: TRBV7-2
clone size: .
CDR3 DNA: TGTGCCAGCAGCCTACTAGCGGGAGATTATGAGCAGTTCTTC
CDR3 protein: CASSLLAGDYEQFF

D gene: .
J gene: TRBJ2-7
V gene: TRBV30
clone size: .
CDR3 DNA: TGTGCCTGGAGTTCCGGAAGCTACGAGCAGTACTTC
CDR3 protein: CAWSSGSYEQYF

D gene: .
J gene: TRBJ2-3
V gene: TRBV19
clone size: .
CDR3 DNA: TGTGCCAGTAGTCCCTTAGCAGAGGTCACAGATACGCAGTATTTT
CDR3 protein: CASSPLAEVTDTQYF

D gene: .
J gene: TRBJ1-2
V gene: TRBV6-5
clone size: .
CDR3 DNA: TGTGCCAGCAGCCTGGGGGGAATTCAATATGGCTACACCTTC
CDR3 protein: CASSLGGIQYGYTF

D gene: .
J gene: TRBJ1-4
V gene: TRBV13
clone size: .
CDR3 DNA: TGTGCCAGCACCTCGTCCCAGTCGGCCTGGTCGGAAAAACTGTTTTTT
CDR3 protein: CASTSSQSAWSEKLFF

D gene: .
J gene: TRBJ2-7
V gene: TRBV4-1
clone size: .
CDR3 DNA: TGCGCCAGCAGCCAAGATAGTAACGAGCAGTACTTC
CDR3 protein: CASSQDSNEQYF

D gene: TRBD1
J gene: TRBJ2-7
V gene: TRBV7-9
clone size: .
CDR3 DNA: TGTGCCAGCAGCCAGCGGCAGGGGGCGAGCTACGAGCAGTACTTC
CDR3 protein: CASSQRQGASYEQYF

D gene: .
J gene: TRBJ1-4
V gene: TRBV4-1
clone size: once
CDR3 DNA: TGCGCCAGCAGCCAAGAAGCCCTAAGCCTGTTTTTT
CDR3 protein: CASSQEALSLFF

D gene: .
J gene: TRBJ1-6
V gene: TRBV28
clone size: .
CDR3 DNA: TGTGCCAGCAGGGAGGGGAGGAGCGGCGTAAACCCCCTCCACTTT
CDR3 protein: CASREGRSGVNPLHF

D gene: TRBD2
J gene: TRBJ2-1
V gene: TRBV18
clone size: .
CDR3 DNA: TGTGCCAGCTCCCCGGAATTAGCGGGAACCTACAATGAGCAGTTCTTC
CDR3 protein: CASSPELAGTYNEQFF

D gene: .
J gene: TRBJ2-1
V gene: TRBV6-5
clone size: .
CDR3 DNA: TGTGCCAGCAAACGGGGTTCGGGATACAATGAGCAGTTCTTC
CDR3 protein: CASKRGSGYNEQFF

D gene: .
J gene: TRBJ2-7
V gene: TRBV4-1
clone size: .
CDR3 DNA: TGCGCCAGCAGCCAAGCTCCCTTGACCTACGAGCAGTACTTC
CDR3 protein: CASSQAPLTYEQYF

D gene: TRBD1
J gene: TRBJ2-7
V gene: TRBV7-9
clone size: .
CDR3 DNA: TGTGCCAGCAGCCTGACAGGGAAAACCTACGAGCAGTACTTC
CDR3 protein: CASSLTGKTYEQYF